The rows below give T cell receptor beta chains drawn from one sample of a study of T cell responses to AZD1222 COVID-19 vaccine. Here immunoSEQ multiplex PCR was the method, and the copy in TCRdb shows in-frame clones only, minus some. The sample lists about 140,000 clones, more than 75% seen once, with approximately 3% in the top ten. Material: peripheral blood, obtained 28 days after the second AZD1222 dose. All receptors derive from an adult who received the AZD1222 COVID-19 vaccine. CDR3s include the opening cysteine and the closing phenylalanine or tryptophan. Fields, in order: clone size, J gene, D gene, V gene, CDR3 DNA, CDR3 protein. A D gene is named only where the DNA matches it firmly. The size of a clone is reported for some rows only, either as once, few or many, or as a class for expanded clones.

clone size: once; J gene: TRBJ1-1; D gene: NA; V gene: TRBV3-1/TRBV3-2; CDR3 DNA: TGTGCCAGCAGCCAAGCCACTGGGAACACTGAAGCTTTCTTT; CDR3 protein: CASSQATGNTEAFF
clone size: once; J gene: TRBJ2-7; D gene: TRBD1; V gene: TRBV9; CDR3 DNA: TGTGCCAGCAGCGCCGGGACAGGGGGCTACGAGCAGTACTTC; CDR3 protein: CASSAGTGGYEQYF
clone size: NA; J gene: TRBJ1-5; D gene: NA; V gene: TRBV30; CDR3 DNA: TGTGCCTGGAGAGCCGCCGGGACCCCCACCCAGCATTTT; CDR3 protein: CAWRAAGTPTQHF
clone size: NA; J gene: TRBJ1-6; D gene: NA; V gene: TRBV5-1; CDR3 DNA: TGCGCCAGCACCCTGTACCCGGGGGATAATTCACCCCTCCACTTT; CDR3 protein: CASTLYPGDNSPLHF
clone size: NA; J gene: TRBJ1-2; D gene: NA; V gene: TRBV10-3; CDR3 DNA: TGTGCCATCATCTCCCAGGGCGGCTACACCTTC; CDR3 protein: CAIISQGGYTF
clone size: NA; J gene: TRBJ2-7; D gene: NA; V gene: TRBV18; CDR3 DNA: TGTGCCAGCTCACCAAATGCAGGGGACGAGCAGTACTTC; CDR3 protein: CASSPNAGDEQYF
clone size: NA; J gene: TRBJ2-2; D gene: NA; V gene: TRBV2; CDR3 DNA: TGTGCCAGCAGTAGGGACAACACCGGGGAGCTGTTTTTT; CDR3 protein: CASSRDNTGELFF
clone size: NA; J gene: TRBJ2-1; D gene: NA; V gene: TRBV29-1; CDR3 DNA: TGCAGCGTTCTAGGCGTCCTTAGGGATGAGCAGTTCTTC; CDR3 protein: CSVLGVLRDEQFF
clone size: NA; J gene: TRBJ1-2; D gene: NA; V gene: TRBV2; CDR3 DNA: TGTGCCAGCAGTGATGGCAGGGCCAACTATGGCTACACCTTC; CDR3 protein: CASSDGRANYGYTF
clone size: once; J gene: TRBJ2-3; D gene: NA; V gene: TRBV28; CDR3 DNA: TGTGCCAGCAGGGCCGCAGATACGCAGTATTTT; CDR3 protein: CASRAADTQYF
clone size: NA; J gene: TRBJ2-3; D gene: NA; V gene: TRBV2; CDR3 DNA: TGTGCCAGCAGTTATGGGGTGGATACGCAGTATTTT; CDR3 protein: CASSYGVDTQYF
clone size: NA; J gene: TRBJ1-2; D gene: TRBD1; V gene: TRBV20-1; CDR3 DNA: TGCAGTGCTAGTGTCGGAAGACAGGGCTACTATGGCTACACCTTC; CDR3 protein: CSASVGRQGYYGYTF
clone size: NA; J gene: TRBJ2-2; D gene: TRBD2; V gene: TRBV30; CDR3 DNA: TGTGCCTGGATTGGAAGGGAGGGTTACACCGGGGAGCTGTTTTTT; CDR3 protein: CAWIGREGYTGELFF
clone size: NA; J gene: TRBJ2-3; D gene: TRBD2; V gene: TRBV6-4; CDR3 DNA: TGTGCCAGCAGTAAGACCGGACTAGCAGGCACAGATACGCAGTATTTT; CDR3 protein: CASSKTGLAGTDTQYF
clone size: few; J gene: TRBJ1-1; D gene: NA; V gene: TRBV19; CDR3 DNA: TGTGCCAGTAACACGGGGACTGAAGCTTTCTTT; CDR3 protein: CASNTGTEAFF
clone size: NA; J gene: TRBJ2-2; D gene: NA; V gene: TRBV4-1; CDR3 DNA: TGCGCCAGCAGCCAAATTCTTAGCTCGAACACCGGGGAGCTGTTTTTT; CDR3 protein: CASSQILSSNTGELFF
clone size: NA; J gene: TRBJ1-3; D gene: TRBD1; V gene: TRBV5-1; CDR3 DNA: TGCGCCAGCAGCTTGTCCGGACAGGCTGGAAACACCATATATTTT; CDR3 protein: CASSLSGQAGNTIYF
clone size: once; J gene: TRBJ2-3; D gene: NA; V gene: TRBV7-2; CDR3 DNA: TGTGCCAGCAGCTTCCAGGGCAGAGCTTCAAGCACAGATACGCAGTATTTT; CDR3 protein: CASSFQGRASSTDTQYF
clone size: NA; J gene: TRBJ1-5; D gene: TRBD1; V gene: TRBV2; CDR3 DNA: TGTGCCAGCAGTCTGAGGGGGCTTGGCAATCAGCCCCAGCATTTT; CDR3 protein: CASSLRGLGNQPQHF
clone size: NA; J gene: TRBJ1-4; D gene: NA; V gene: TRBV9; CDR3 DNA: TGTGCCAGCAGCGTCGGGGGAGTCAGTGAAAAACTGTTTTTT; CDR3 protein: CASSVGGVSEKLFF
clone size: NA; J gene: TRBJ2-3; D gene: NA; V gene: TRBV18; CDR3 DNA: TGTGCCAGCTCACCACTCAGCCAGACGAACACAGATACGCAGTATTTT; CDR3 protein: CASSPLSQTNTDTQYF
clone size: NA; J gene: TRBJ2-7; D gene: NA; V gene: TRBV9; CDR3 DNA: TGTGCCAGCAGCCCGTTAGGAAGCTCCTACGAGCAGTACTTC; CDR3 protein: CASSPLGSSYEQYF
clone size: NA; J gene: TRBJ2-2; D gene: TRBD2; V gene: TRBV7-9; CDR3 DNA: TGTGCCAGCCGGAGCGGGAGCTTAACCGGGGAGCTGTTTTTT; CDR3 protein: CASRSGSLTGELFF
clone size: NA; J gene: TRBJ1-2; D gene: TRBD1; V gene: TRBV6-5; CDR3 DNA: TGTGCCAGCAGTTACAACGGACAGGGTCGGGATGGCTACACCTTC; CDR3 protein: CASSYNGQGRDGYTF
clone size: NA; J gene: TRBJ1-1; D gene: TRBD1; V gene: TRBV28; CDR3 DNA: TGTGCCAGCGGACCCACAGGGGCTTACACTGAAGCTTTCTTT; CDR3 protein: CASGPTGAYTEAFF
clone size: NA; J gene: TRBJ1-1; D gene: TRBD1; V gene: TRBV10-2; CDR3 DNA: TGCGCCAGCAGATTGGGACAGGGTGACACTGAAGCTTTCTTT; CDR3 protein: CASRLGQGDTEAFF
clone size: NA; J gene: TRBJ1-2; D gene: NA; V gene: TRBV6-5; CDR3 DNA: TGTGCCAGCATCTCGGGGGCCCAAAACTATGGCTACACCTTC; CDR3 protein: CASISGAQNYGYTF
clone size: NA; J gene: TRBJ2-4; D gene: NA; V gene: TRBV19; CDR3 DNA: TGTGCCAGTAACGAACAGGGTTTTCTGCGAAACATTCAGTACTTC; CDR3 protein: CASNEQGFLRNIQYF
clone size: NA; J gene: TRBJ1-5; D gene: NA; V gene: TRBV28; CDR3 DNA: TGTGCCAGCAGTCTCAGGGGAGGTACCAATCAGCCCCAGCATTTT; CDR3 protein: CASSLRGGTNQPQHF
clone size: NA; J gene: TRBJ1-5; D gene: NA; V gene: TRBV19; CDR3 DNA: TGTGCCAGTAGTATTTTACAGGACGGTCAGCCCCAGCATTTT; CDR3 protein: CASSILQDGQPQHF
clone size: NA; J gene: TRBJ2-2; D gene: TRBD2; V gene: TRBV5-6; CDR3 DNA: TGTGCCAGCAGCAGAAGGCTAGCGGGAGGAAAAACCGGGGAGCTGTTTTTT; CDR3 protein: CASSRRLAGGKTGELFF
clone size: NA; J gene: TRBJ2-3; D gene: NA; V gene: TRBV7-2; CDR3 DNA: TGTGCCAGCAGACTAGAGCCGGGGGGCACAGATACGCAGTATTTT; CDR3 protein: CASRLEPGGTDTQYF
clone size: NA; J gene: TRBJ1-2; D gene: NA; V gene: TRBV5-4; CDR3 DNA: TGTGCCAGCAGCTTGGTGCGTCAGGGAGGAGGTGGCTACACCTTC; CDR3 protein: CASSLVRQGGGGYTF
clone size: NA; J gene: TRBJ2-3; D gene: TRBD2; V gene: TRBV19; CDR3 DNA: TGTGCCAGTAGTATGGGGGGGGATACGCAGTATTTT; CDR3 protein: CASSMGGDTQYF
clone size: NA; J gene: TRBJ2-1; D gene: TRBD2; V gene: TRBV28; CDR3 DNA: TGTGCCGTCGCGCGGGAGGACTCCTACAATGAGCAGTTCTTC; CDR3 protein: CAVAREDSYNEQFF
clone size: NA; J gene: TRBJ1-6; D gene: NA; V gene: TRBV11-3; CDR3 DNA: TGTGCCAGCAGCTTAGACGGTTCGCGATCACCCCTCCACTTT; CDR3 protein: CASSLDGSRSPLHF
clone size: NA; J gene: TRBJ1-2; D gene: NA; V gene: TRBV6-5; CDR3 DNA: TGTGCCAGCTTAAAGGGTGACTATGGCTACACCTTC; CDR3 protein: CASLKGDYGYTF
clone size: NA; J gene: TRBJ2-3; D gene: NA; V gene: TRBV10-3; CDR3 DNA: TGTGCCTCAGGGGGGGGGAATGCAGATACGCAGTATTTT; CDR3 protein: CASGGGNADTQYF
clone size: NA; J gene: TRBJ1-1; D gene: NA; V gene: TRBV13; CDR3 DNA: TGTGCCAGCAGCTTATGGGTGGGGGGGAATACTGAAGCTTTCTTT; CDR3 protein: CASSLWVGGNTEAFF